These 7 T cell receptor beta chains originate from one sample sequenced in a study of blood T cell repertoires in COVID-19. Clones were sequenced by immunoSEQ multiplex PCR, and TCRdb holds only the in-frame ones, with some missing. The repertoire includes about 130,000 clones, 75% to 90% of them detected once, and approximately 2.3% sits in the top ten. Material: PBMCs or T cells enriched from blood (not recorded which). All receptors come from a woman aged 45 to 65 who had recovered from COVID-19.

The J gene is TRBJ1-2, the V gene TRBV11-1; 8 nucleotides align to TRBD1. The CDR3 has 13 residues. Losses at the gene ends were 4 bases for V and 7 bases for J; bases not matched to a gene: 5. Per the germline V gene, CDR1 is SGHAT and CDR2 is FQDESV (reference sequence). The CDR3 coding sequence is TGTGCCAGCAGCTCCGCAGGGGGCCGTGGCTACACCTTC. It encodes CASSSAGGRGYTF. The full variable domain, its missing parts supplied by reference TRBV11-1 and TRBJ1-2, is EAEVAQSPRYKITEKSQAVAFWCDPISGHATLYWYRQILGQGPELLVQFQDESVVDDSQLPKDRFSAERLKGVDSTLKIQPAELGDSAMYLCASSSAGGRGYTFGSGTRLTVV.

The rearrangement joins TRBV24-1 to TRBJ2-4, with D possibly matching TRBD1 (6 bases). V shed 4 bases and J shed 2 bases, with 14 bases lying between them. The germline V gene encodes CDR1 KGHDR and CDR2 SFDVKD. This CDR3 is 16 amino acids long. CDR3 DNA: TGTGCCACCAGTGAACAGGGCTTGTTAACCAAAAACATTCAGTACTTC. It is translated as CATSEQGLLTKNIQYF.

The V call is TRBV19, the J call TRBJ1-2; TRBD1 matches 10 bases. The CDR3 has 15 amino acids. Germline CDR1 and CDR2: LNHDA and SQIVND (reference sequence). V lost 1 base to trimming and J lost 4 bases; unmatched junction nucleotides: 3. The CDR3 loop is CASSIGDRGTYGYTF. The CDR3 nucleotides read TGTGCCAGTAGTATAGGGGACAGGGGTACCTATGGCTACACCTTC.

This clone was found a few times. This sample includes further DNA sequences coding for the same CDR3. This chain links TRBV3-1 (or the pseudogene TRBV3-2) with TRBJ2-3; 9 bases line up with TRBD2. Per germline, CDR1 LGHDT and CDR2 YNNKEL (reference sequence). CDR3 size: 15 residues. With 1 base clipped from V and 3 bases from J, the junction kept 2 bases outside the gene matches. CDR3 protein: CASSQGGGGTDTQYF. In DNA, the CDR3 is TGTGCCAGCAGCCAAGGCGGGGGGGGGACAGATACGCAGTATTTT.

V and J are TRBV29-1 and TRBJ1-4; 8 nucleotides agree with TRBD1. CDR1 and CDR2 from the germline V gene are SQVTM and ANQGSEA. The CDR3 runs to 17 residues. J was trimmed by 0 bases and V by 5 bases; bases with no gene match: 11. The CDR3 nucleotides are TGCAGCGTTCAGGGGGCGACCAATTCAGCAACTAATGAAAAACTGTTTTTT. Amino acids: CSVQGATNSATNEKLFF.

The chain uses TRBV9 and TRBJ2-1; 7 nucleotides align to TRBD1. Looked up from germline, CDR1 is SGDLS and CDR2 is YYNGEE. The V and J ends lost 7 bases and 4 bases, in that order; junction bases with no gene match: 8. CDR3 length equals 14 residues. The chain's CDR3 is CASGTGDPYNEQFF. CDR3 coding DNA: TGTGCCAGCGGAACAGGGGACCCATACAATGAGCAGTTCTTC.

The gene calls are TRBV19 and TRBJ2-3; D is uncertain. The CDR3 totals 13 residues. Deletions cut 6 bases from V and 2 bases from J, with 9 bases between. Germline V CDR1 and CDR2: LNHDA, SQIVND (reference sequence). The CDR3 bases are TGTGCCAGTAGCCTCAGATACACAGATACGCAGTATTTT. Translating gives CASSLRYTDTQYF.